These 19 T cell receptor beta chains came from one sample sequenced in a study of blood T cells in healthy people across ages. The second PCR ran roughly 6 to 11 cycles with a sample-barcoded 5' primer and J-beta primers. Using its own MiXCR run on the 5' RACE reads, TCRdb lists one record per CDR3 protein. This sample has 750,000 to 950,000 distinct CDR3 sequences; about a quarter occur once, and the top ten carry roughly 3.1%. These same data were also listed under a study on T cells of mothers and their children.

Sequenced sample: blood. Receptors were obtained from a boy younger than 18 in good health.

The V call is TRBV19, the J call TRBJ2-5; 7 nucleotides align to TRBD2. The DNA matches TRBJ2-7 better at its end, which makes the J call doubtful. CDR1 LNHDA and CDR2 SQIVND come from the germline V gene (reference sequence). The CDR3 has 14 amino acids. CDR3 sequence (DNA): TGTGCCAGTAGTACCGGGGGGTTCTCCTACGAGCAGTACTTC. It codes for CASSTGGFSYEQYF.

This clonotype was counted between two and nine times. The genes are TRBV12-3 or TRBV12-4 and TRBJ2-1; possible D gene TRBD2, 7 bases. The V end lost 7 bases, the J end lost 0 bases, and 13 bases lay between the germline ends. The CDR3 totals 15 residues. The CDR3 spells CASTKGGSSYNEQFF. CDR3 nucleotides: TGTGCCAGCACCAAGGGGGGGAGCTCCTACAATGAGCAGTTCTTC.

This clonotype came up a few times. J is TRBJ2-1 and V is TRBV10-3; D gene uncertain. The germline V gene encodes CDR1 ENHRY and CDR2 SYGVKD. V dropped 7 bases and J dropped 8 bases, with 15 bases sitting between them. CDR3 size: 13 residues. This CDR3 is CAITDDPVHEQFF. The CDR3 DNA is TGTGCCATCACAGATGATCCTGTCCATGAGCAGTTCTTC.

The CDR3 DNA is TGCAGTGCTAGAGACCCACCATATCGGGAGTATTTT. It codes for CSARDPPYREYF. This sequence joins TRBV20-1 and TRBJ2-3, with no clear D. The CDR3 is 12 residues long. Germline V CDR1 and CDR2: DFQATT, SNEGSKA (reference sequence). The V and J ends lost 0 bases and 13 bases respectively, with 14 bases between them.

The CDR3 coding sequence is TGTGCCAGCAGCGCCGGGCCTCACTATGGCTACACCTTC. This encodes CASSAGPHYGYTF. The chain recombines TRBV27 with TRBJ1-2; D call uncertain. Germline CDR1 and CDR2: MNHEY and SMNVEV (reference sequence). The V and J ends lost 6 bases and 3 bases respectively, with 11 bases between them. CDR3 length equals 13 residues.

The CDR3 bases are TGTGCCAGCAGCCAAGATCTCAGCGGGGGGGCGTCCTACGAGCAGTACTTC. This codes for CASSQDLSGGASYEQYF. The chain links TRBV4-2 to TRBJ2-7; 10 bases line up with TRBD2. This CDR3 is 17 amino acids long. The V and J ends lost 0 bases and 1 base, in that order; junction bases with no gene match: 6. The germline gives CDR1 LGHNA, CDR2 YNFKEQ.

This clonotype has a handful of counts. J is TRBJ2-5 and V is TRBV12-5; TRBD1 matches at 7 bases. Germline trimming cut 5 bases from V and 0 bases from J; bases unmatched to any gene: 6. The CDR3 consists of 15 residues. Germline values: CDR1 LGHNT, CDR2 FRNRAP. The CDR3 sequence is CASGPPGQYQETQYF. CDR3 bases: TGTGCTAGTGGTCCGCCGGGACAGTACCAAGAGACCCAGTACTTC.

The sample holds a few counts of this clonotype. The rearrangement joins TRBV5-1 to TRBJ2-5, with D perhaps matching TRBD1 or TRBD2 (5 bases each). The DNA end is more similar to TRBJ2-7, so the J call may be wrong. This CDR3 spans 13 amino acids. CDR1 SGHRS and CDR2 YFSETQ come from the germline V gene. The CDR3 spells CASSLAGATEQYF. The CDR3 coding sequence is TGCGCCAGCAGCTTGGCCGGGGCGACCGAGCAGTACTTC.

CDR3 region: CASRGPGLYGYTF. In nucleotides, the CDR3 is TGTGCCAGCAGAGGTCCGGGACTCTATGGCTACACCTTC. The chain employs TRBV11-3 and TRBJ1-2, with D possibly being TRBD1 (5 bases). Germline-derived CDR1 and CDR2 are SGHNT and YENEEA. The CDR3 totals 13 residues. V lost 6 bases and J 4 bases, leaving 12 bases between the germline ends.

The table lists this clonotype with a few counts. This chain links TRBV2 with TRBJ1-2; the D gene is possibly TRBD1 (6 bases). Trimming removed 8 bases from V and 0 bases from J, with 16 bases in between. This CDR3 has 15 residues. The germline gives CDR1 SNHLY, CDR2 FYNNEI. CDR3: CASGGDRDTNYGYTF. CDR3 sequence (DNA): TGTGCCAGCGGGGGGGACCGGGACACTAACTATGGCTACACCTTC.

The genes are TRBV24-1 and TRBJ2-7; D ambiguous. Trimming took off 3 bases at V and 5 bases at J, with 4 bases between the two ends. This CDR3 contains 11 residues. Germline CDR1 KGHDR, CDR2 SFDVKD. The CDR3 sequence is CATSDRDEQYF. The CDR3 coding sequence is TGTGCCACCAGTGATCGGGACGAGCAGTACTTC.

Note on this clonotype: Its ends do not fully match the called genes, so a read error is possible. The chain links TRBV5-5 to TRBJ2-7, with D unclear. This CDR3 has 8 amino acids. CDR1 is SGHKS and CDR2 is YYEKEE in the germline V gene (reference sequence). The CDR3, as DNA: TGTGCCAGCAGCCTGGTGAGCTTC. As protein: CASSLVSF.

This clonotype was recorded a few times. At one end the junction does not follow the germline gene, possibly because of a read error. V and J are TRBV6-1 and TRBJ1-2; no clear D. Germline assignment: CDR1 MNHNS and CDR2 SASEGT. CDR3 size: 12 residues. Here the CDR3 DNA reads TGTGCCAGCAGTGATTATAACTACGGCTACACCTTC. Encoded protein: CASSDYNYGYTF.

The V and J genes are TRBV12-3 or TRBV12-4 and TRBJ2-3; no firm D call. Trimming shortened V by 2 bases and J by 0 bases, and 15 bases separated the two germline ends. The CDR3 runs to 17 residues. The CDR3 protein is CASSLHRRSSSTDTQYF. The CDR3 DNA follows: TGTGCCAGCAGTTTACATCGCCGGTCCTCTAGCACAGATACGCAGTATTTT.

In DNA form, the CDR3 reads TGCAGCGTCGTAGACTCGACTAGAGGGGAGACCCAGTACTTC. Translating it yields CSVVDSTRGETQYF. The rearrangement joins TRBV29-1 to TRBJ2-5, with D possibly TRBD2 on 6 matching bases. The CDR3 contains 14 residues. Germline V gene lookup returns CDR1 SQVTM and CDR2 ANQGSEA. V gave up 6 bases and J gave up 5 bases, with 19 bases separating them.

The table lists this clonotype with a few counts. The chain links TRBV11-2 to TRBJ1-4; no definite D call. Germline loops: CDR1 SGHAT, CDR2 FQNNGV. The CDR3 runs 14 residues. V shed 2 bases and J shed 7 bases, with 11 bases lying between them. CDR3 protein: CASSLWAMSEKLFF. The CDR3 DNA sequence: TGTGCCAGCAGCTTATGGGCAATGAGTGAAAAACTGTTTTTT.

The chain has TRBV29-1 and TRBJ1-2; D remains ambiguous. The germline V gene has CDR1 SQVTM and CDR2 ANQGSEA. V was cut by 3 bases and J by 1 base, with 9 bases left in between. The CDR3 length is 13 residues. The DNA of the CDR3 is TGCAGCGTTGAGGGAACTATTAACTATGGCTACACCTTC. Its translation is CSVEGTINYGYTF.

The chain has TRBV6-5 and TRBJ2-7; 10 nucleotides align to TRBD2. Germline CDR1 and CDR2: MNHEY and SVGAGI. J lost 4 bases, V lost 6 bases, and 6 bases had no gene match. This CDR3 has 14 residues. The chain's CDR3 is CASSVLAGWYEQYF. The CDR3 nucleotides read TGTGCCAGCAGCGTACTAGCGGGGTGGTACGAGCAGTACTTC.

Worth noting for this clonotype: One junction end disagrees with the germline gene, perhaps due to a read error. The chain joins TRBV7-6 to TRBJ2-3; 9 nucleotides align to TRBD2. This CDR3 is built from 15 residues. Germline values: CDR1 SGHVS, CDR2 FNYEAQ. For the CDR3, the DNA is TGTGCCAGCAGCTCCCTAGCGGGGAGGACAGATACGCTGTATTTT. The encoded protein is CASSSLAGRTDTLYF.